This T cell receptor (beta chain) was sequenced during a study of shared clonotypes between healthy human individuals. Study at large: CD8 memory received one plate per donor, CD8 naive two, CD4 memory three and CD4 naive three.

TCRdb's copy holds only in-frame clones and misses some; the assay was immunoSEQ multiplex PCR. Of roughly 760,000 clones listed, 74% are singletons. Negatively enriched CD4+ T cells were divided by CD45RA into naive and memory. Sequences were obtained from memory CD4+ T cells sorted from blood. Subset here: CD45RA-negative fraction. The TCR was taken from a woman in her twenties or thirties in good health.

Written as DNA, the CDR3 is TGCGCCAGCAGCTTGGCCACAGCTAACTATGGCTACACCTTC. Residues: CASSLATANYGYTF. The chain carries TRBV5-1 and TRBJ1-2; D not resolved. CDR3 size: 14 residues. V lost 0 bases and J lost 0, with 6 bases in between. In germline, CDR1 is SGHRS, CDR2 YFSETQ.